This is a list of T cell receptor beta chains from one sample in a study of blood T cell repertoires in COVID-19. Assay: immunoSEQ multiplex PCR; the TCRdb copy retains only in-frame clones and omits some. The sample holds a few hundred thousand clones; roughly 80% are singletons and the top ten take less than 5.5%. Source material: PBMCs or T cells enriched from blood (not recorded which). The receptors shown here come from a man in his forties or fifties who had been exposed to COVID-19. The CDR3 runs from the conserved cysteine through the conserved F or W. Fields, in order: clone size, J gene, D gene, V gene, CDR3 DNA, CDR3 protein. A D gene is named only where the DNA matches it firmly. A row's size may be missing; if present it is once, few, many or a size class.

- | TRBJ1-1 | - | TRBV18 | TGTGCCAGTTCACTCGGGGACACTGAAGCTTTCTTT | CASSLGDTEAFF
- | TRBJ2-7 | - | TRBV4-1 | TGCGCCAGCAGCCAAGAGGTGGCAGGCTCGGCCTACGAGCAGTACTTC | CASSQEVAGSAYEQYF
- | TRBJ2-1 | - | TRBV2 | TGTGCCAGCAGGGAGGGACTCGTCCTCTTC | CASREGLVLF
- | TRBJ2-3 | TRBD2 | TRBV19 | TGTGCCAGTAGTATATCTAGCGGGCGCACAGATACGCAGTATTTT | CASSISSGRTDTQYF
- | TRBJ2-2 | - | TRBV5-6 | TGTGCCAGCAACGAGTGGGCGGGTACCGGCACCGGGGAGCTGTTTTTT | CASNEWAGTGTGELFF
- | TRBJ1-2 | TRBD1 | TRBV5-1 | TGCGCCAGCAGCCCGGGACAGGGGAACTATGGCTACACCTTC | CASSPGQGNYGYTF
- | TRBJ2-7 | TRBD2 | TRBV11-3 | TGTGCCAGCAGCTCAGTTGAATACCCCGGGACTACCCTAACCAGATACGAGCAGTACTTC | CASSSVEYPGTTLTRYEQYF
few | TRBJ1-5 | - | TRBV5-5 | TGTGCCAGCAGCTTGGCAGGGTTGAATCAGCCCCAGCATTTT | CASSLAGLNQPQHF
- | TRBJ2-7 | - | TRBV3-1/TRBV3-2 | TGTGCCAGCAGCCGGGACTCCGAGTACGAGCAGTACTTC | CASSRDSEYEQYF
- | TRBJ1-1 | - | TRBV18 | TGTGCCAGCTCACAGCTAGGGGACACTGAAGCTTTCTTT | CASSQLGDTEAFF
once | TRBJ1-1 | TRBD1 | TRBV15 | TGTGCCACCAGCACCTCCCTCGGGACAGGGGAGGTGAACACTGAAGCTTTCTTT | CATSTSLGTGEVNTEAFF
once | TRBJ1-3 | - | TRBV2 | TGTGCCAGCAGGGGGGGGCTAGGAAACACCATATATTTT | CASRGGLGNTIYF
once | TRBJ1-2 | - | TRBV12-3/TRBV12-4 | TGTGCCAGCAGGGGGGAGGTTTATTATGGCTACACCTTC | CASRGEVYYGYTF
- | TRBJ1-1 | - | TRBV12-3/TRBV12-4 | TGTGCCAGCAGGAGACAGAGTAACACTGAAGCTTTCTTT | CASRRQSNTEAFF
- | TRBJ1-2 | TRBD1 | TRBV7-8 | TGTGCCAGCAGCCGACTACAGGGGGGGGTTGGACGCTACACCTTC | CASSRLQGGVGRYTF
- | TRBJ2-1 | TRBD2 | TRBV19 | TGTGCCAGTAGTATGCTGCGCGGGGGGACGGATCGGGGCTCCTACAATGAGCAGTTCTTC | CASSMLRGGTDRGSYNEQFF
- | TRBJ2-7 | - | TRBV2 | TGTGCCAGCAGTTCTCTCCGGACTCCACCCTACGAGCAGTACTTC | CASSSLRTPPYEQYF
- | TRBJ2-3 | TRBD1 | TRBV24-1 | TGTGCCACCAGTGACACCGGGACAGGGATCGCAGATACGCAGTATTTT | CATSDTGTGIADTQYF
- | TRBJ2-1 | - | TRBV27 | TGTGCCAGCAGAACGCCGACGGGATCCTACAATGAGCAGTTCTTC | CASRTPTGSYNEQFF
- | TRBJ1-6 | TRBD1 | TRBV3-1/TRBV3-2 | TGTGCCAGCAGCCAAGTCAGGGGGCTAGGACCCCTCCACTTT | CASSQVRGLGPLHF
- | TRBJ2-4 | TRBD1 | TRBV9 | TGTGCCAGCAGCGTAGGTGGGGACAGGGTCAACATTCAGTACTTC | CASSVGGDRVNIQYF
once | TRBJ2-5 | - | TRBV4-1 | TGCGCCAGCAGCCAAGAGGGGGCGCACCCGACAGAGACCCAGTACTTC | CASSQEGAHPTETQYF
- | TRBJ2-4 | - | TRBV3-1/TRBV3-2 | TGTGCCAGCAGCCTCAGGGCGAAAAACATTCAGTACTTC | CASSLRAKNIQYF
- | TRBJ1-3 | - | TRBV10-3 | TGTGCCATCAGTGATCAGTCCGCAAACACCATATATTTT | CAISDQSANTIYF
once | TRBJ1-2 | TRBD1 | TRBV15 | TGTGCCACCAGCAGAGATCGACAGGGGGATGGCTACACCTTC | CATSRDRQGDGYTF
- | TRBJ1-2 | TRBD1 | TRBV19 | TGTGCCAGTAGTTGGGGGGCCAGGGGGCAGGCCCAGTATGGCTACACCTTC | CASSWGARGQAQYGYTF
once | TRBJ1-2 | - | TRBV7-2 | TGTGCCAGCAGCTTAGCGGGCAGGAACTATGGCTACACCTTC | CASSLAGRNYGYTF
- | TRBJ1-1 | TRBD1 | TRBV15 | TGTGCCACCAGCAGTCGACAGGGGGAGAACACTGAAGCTTTCTTT | CATSSRQGENTEAFF
- | TRBJ1-2 | TRBD1 | TRBV25-1 | TGTGCCAGCAATGAGGGACAGGGGGCGCGTGGCTACACCTTC | CASNEGQGARGYTF
- | TRBJ1-2 | - | TRBV5-4 | TGTGCCAGCAGCTTGCAGGGGAACTATGGCTACACCTTC | CASSLQGNYGYTF
- | TRBJ1-3 | - | TRBV30 | TGTGCCTGGAGTACAGACTCTGGAAACACCATATATTTT | CAWSTDSGNTIYF
once | TRBJ1-4 | - | TRBV9 | TGTGCCAGCAGCGGTATAGACAGATTCAATGAAAAACTGTTTTTT | CASSGIDRFNEKLFF
- | TRBJ1-2 | TRBD1 | TRBV4-2 | TGTGCCAGCAGCCAAGGAGGGACAGACCTCTATGGCTACACCTTC | CASSQGGTDLYGYTF
- | TRBJ2-1 | - | TRBV29-1 | TGCAGCGGAGTCGGGACACCAGACAATGAGCAGTTCTTC | CSGVGTPDNEQFF
few | TRBJ2-1 | TRBD2 | TRBV7-9 | TGTGCCAGCAGCTTAGGCGGGGGGCCCTACAATGAGCAGTTCTTC | CASSLGGGPYNEQFF
- | TRBJ2-7 | TRBD2 | TRBV28 | TGTGCCAGCAGTTTAGTCCTAGCGGGACTTTCCCAGTACTTC | CASSLVLAGLSQYF
- | TRBJ1-3 | - | TRBV10-3 | TGTGCCATCAGCCAAACGGGACTGTCCCCGGGCACCATATATTTT | CAISQTGLSPGTIYF
- | TRBJ1-2 | TRBD1 | TRBV24-1 | TGTGCCACCAGTGATTTGCAGGGGGAGGATGGCTACACCTTC | CATSDLQGEDGYTF
- | TRBJ2-7 | - | TRBV23-1 | TGCGCCAGCAGTCAATACAGTCAGCGGACCAACTACGAGCAGTACTTC | CASSQYSQRTNYEQYF
- | TRBJ1-5 | - | TRBV19 | TGTGCCAGTACGGTGGGCGGGAGCAATCAGCCCCAGCATTTT | CASTVGGSNQPQHF
- | TRBJ2-2 | TRBD2 | TRBV10-1 | TGCGCCTCACAGCGGGAGGGCACCGGGGAGCTGTTTTTT | CASQREGTGELFF
- | TRBJ1-1 | - | TRBV7-2 | TGTGCCAGCAGCTTATCCGGGGGGGCTTTCTTT | CASSLSGGAFF
- | TRBJ1-4 | - | TRBV11-3 | TGTGCCAGCAGCTTGGGCATGACAGGTTCTACAACTAATGAAAAACTGTTTTTT | CASSLGMTGSTTNEKLFF
once | TRBJ2-2 | - | TRBV10-1 | TGCGCCAGCAGTGATGACAGTTCCACCGGGGAGCTGTTTTTT | CASSDDSSTGELFF
- | TRBJ2-5 | TRBD1 | TRBV15 | TGTGCCACCAGCAGGGGGCCGGGACAGGGGTCCGAGACCCAGTACTTC | CATSRGPGQGSETQYF